This record covers a single T cell receptor (beta chain). This record comes from a study of blood T cell repertoires in COVID-19. Background on the study: From T cells, B-cell-depleted T cells, or PBMCs came the material, which was cDNA or gDNA.

V gave up 0 bases and J gave up 4 bases; unmatched junction bases: 4. From germline, CDR1 is LGHNA and CDR2 YSLEER. This CDR3 is built from 15 residues. Original processing notes: From reference gene primer amplification, estimates of nucleated cell counts were derived. TCRdb keeps only in-frame clones here, not all; method: immunoSEQ multiplex PCR. Clone size and V and J calls were adopted from that table, with D and trimming inferred from the DNA. The repertoire consists of fewer than 350,000 clones, with 75% to 95% occurring once and the leading ten covering roughly 6.8%. The clonotype comes from a woman in her 30s with COVID-19, enrolled during active disease. The sample comprised peripheral blood. V gene TRBV4-3 combines with J gene TRBJ2-3; 7 positions agree with TRBD2. The CDR3 sequence: CASSQDGGGADTQYF. CDR3 nucleotides: TGCGCCAGCAGCCAAGACGGGGGAGGGGCAGATACGCAGTATTTT.